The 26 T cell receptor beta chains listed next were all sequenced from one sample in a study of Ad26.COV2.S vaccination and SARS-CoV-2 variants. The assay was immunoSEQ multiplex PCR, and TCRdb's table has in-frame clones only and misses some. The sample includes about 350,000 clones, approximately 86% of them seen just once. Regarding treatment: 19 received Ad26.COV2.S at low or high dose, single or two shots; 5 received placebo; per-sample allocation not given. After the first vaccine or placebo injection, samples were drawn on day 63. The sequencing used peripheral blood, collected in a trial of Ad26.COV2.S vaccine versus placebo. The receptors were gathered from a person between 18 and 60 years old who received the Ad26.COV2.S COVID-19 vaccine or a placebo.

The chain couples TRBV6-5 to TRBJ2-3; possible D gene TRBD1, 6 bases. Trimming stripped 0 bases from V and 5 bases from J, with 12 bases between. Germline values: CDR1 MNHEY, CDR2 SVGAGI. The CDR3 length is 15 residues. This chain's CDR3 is CASSYSGQGIDTQYF. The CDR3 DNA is TGTGCCAGCAGTTACTCGGGGCAGGGGATAGATACGCAGTATTTT.

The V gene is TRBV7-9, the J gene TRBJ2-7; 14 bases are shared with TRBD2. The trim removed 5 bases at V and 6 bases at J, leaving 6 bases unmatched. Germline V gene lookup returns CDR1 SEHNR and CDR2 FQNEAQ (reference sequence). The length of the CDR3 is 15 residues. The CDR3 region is CASSTTSGRAVEQYF. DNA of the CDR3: TGTGCCAGCAGCACGACTAGCGGGAGGGCCGTCGAGCAGTACTTC.

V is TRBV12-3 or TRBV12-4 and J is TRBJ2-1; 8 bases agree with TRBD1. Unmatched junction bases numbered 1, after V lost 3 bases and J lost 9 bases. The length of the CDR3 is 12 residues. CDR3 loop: CASSLDRVEQFF. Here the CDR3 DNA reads TGTGCCAGCAGTTTGGACAGGGTTGAGCAGTTCTTC.

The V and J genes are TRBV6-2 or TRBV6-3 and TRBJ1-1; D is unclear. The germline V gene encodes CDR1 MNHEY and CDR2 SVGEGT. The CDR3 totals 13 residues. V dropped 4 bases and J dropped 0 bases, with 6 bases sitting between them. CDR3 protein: CASSSNLNTEAFF. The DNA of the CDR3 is TGTGCCAGCAGTTCTAATCTGAACACTGAAGCTTTCTTT.

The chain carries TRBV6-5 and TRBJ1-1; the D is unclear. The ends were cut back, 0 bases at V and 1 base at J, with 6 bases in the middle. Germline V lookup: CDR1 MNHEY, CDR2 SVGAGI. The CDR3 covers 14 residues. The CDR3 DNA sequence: TGTGCCAGCAGTTACTCGCAGAAGAACACTGAAGCTTTCTTT. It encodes CASSYSQKNTEAFF.

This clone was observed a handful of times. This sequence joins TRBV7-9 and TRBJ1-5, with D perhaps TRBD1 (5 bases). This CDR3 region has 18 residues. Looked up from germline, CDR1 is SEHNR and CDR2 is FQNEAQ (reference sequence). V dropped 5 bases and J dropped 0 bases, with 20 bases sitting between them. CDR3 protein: CASSPLMGIDSSNQPQHF. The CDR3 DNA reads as TGTGCCAGCAGCCCGTTAATGGGGATTGACAGTAGCAATCAGCCCCAGCATTTT. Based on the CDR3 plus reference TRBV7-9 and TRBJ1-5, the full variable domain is DTGVSQNPRHKITKRGQNVTFRCDPISEHNRLYWYRQTLGQGPEFLTYFQNEAQLEKSRLLSDRFSAERPKGSFSTLEIQRTEQGDSAMYLCASSPLMGIDSSNQPQHFGDGTRLSIL.

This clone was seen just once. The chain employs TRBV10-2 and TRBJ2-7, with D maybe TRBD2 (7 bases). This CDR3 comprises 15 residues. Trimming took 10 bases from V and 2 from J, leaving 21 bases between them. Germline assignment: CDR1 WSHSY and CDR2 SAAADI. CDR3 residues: CAMGGQRGYTYEQYF. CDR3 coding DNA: TGCGCCATGGGGGGGCAGCGGGGCTATACCTACGAGCAGTACTTC.

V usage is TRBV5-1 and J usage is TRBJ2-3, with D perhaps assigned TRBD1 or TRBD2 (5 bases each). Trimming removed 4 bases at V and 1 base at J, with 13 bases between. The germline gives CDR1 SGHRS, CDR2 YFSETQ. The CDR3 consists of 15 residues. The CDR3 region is CASSPNLGGTDTQYF. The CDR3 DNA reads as TGCGCCAGCAGCCCAAACTTGGGGGGCACAGATACGCAGTATTTT.

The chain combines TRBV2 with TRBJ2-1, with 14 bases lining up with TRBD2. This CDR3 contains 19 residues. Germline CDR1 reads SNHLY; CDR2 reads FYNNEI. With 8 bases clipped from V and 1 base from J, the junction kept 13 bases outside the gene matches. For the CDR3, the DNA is TGTGCCAGCGTCATAGGGGGGACTAGCGGGGGCCTATCCTACAATGAGCAGTTCTTC. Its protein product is CASVIGGTSGGLSYNEQFF.

As DNA, the CDR3 is TGTGCCAGCAGCCAAGGGGCAGGGGGCGCTGCCGGGGAGCTGTTTTTT. It encodes CASSQGAGGAAGELFF. The rearrangement links TRBV3-1 (or the pseudogene TRBV3-2) to TRBJ2-2; TRBD1 agrees at 8 bases. V shed 1 base, J shed 6 bases, and the junction held 7 bases outside the gene matches. Per germline, CDR1 LGHDT and CDR2 YNNKEL (reference sequence). The CDR3 loop spans 16 amino acids.

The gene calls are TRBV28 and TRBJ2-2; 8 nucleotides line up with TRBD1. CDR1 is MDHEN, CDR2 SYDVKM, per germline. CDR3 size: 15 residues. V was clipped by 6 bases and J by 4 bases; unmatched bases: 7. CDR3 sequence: CASRQTGATTGELFF. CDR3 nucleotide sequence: TGTGCCAGCAGACAGACAGGGGCGACCACCGGGGAGCTGTTTTTT.

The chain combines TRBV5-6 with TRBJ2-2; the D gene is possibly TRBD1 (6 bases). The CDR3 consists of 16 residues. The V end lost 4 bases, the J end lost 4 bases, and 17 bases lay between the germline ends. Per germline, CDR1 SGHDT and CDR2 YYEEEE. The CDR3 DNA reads TGTGCCAGCAGCCCGAGGACAGATTTGATCACCGGGGAGCTGTTTTTT. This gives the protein CASSPRTDLITGELFF.

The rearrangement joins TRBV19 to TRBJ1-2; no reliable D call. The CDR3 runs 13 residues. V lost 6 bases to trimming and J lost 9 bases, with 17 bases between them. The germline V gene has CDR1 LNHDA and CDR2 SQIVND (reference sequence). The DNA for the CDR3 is TGTGCCAGTAGAACCGGGAGCCCTCCGCGCTACACCTTC. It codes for CASRTGSPPRYTF.

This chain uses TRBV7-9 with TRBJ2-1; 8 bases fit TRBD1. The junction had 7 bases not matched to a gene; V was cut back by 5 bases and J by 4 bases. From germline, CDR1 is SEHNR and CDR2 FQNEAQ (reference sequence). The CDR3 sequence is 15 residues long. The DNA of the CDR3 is TGTGCCAGCAGCCTAGGGACAGGTCCTTACAATGAGCAGTTCTTC. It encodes CASSLGTGPYNEQFF. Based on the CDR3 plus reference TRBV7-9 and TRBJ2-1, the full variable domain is DTGVSQNPRHKITKRGQNVTFRCDPISEHNRLYWYRQTLGQGPEFLTYFQNEAQLEKSRLLSDRFSAERPKGSFSTLEIQRTEQGDSAMYLCASSLGTGPYNEQFFGPGTRLTVL.

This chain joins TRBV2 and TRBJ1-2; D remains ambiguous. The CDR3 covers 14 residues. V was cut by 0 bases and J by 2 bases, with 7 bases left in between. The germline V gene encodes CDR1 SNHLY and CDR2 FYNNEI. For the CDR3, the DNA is TGTGCCAGCAGTGAAGCGGACGGCAACTATGGCTACACCTTC. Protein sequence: CASSEADGNYGYTF.

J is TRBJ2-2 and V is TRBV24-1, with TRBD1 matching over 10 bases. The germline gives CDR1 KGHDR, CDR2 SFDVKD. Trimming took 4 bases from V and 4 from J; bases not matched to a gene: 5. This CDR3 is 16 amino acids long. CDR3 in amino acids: CATSELGDRGTGELFF. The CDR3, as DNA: TGTGCCACCAGTGAGCTGGGGGACAGGGGCACCGGGGAGCTGTTTTTT.

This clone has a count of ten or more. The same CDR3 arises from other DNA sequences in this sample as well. CDR3 sequence: CASSLGQAQPQHF. CDR3 nucleotide sequence: TGTGCCAGCAGTTTAGGGCAGGCCCAGCCCCAGCATTTT. The chain couples TRBV27 to TRBJ1-5, with D hard to call. V was pared by 2 bases and J by 7 bases, with 9 bases between. CDR3 size: 13 residues. Germline loops: CDR1 MNHEY, CDR2 SMNVEV (reference sequence).

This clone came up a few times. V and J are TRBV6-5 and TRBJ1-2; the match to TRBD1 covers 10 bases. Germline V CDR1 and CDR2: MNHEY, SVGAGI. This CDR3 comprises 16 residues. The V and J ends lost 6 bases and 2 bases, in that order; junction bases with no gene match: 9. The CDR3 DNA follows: TGTGCCAGCAGCTACGACAGGGGGCGAACAAACTATGGCTACACCTTC. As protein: CASSYDRGRTNYGYTF.

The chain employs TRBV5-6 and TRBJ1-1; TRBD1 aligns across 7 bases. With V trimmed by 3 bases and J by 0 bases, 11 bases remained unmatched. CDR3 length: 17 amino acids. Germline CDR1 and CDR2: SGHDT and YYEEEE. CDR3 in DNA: TGTGCCAGCAGCTACCCCCCGGGACAGCTGATGAACACTGAAGCTTTCTTT. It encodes CASSYPPGQLMNTEAFF.

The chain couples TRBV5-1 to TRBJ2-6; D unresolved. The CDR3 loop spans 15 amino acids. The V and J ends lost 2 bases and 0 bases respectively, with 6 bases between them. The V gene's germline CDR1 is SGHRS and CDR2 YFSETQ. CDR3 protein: CASSFGNSGANVLTF. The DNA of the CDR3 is TGCGCCAGCAGCTTTGGTAACTCTGGGGCCAACGTCCTGACTTTC.

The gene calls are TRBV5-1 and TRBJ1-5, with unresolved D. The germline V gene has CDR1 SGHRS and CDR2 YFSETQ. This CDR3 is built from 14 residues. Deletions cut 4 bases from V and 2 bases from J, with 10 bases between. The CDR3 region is CASSPDIGNQPQHF. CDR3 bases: TGCGCCAGCAGCCCCGACATAGGCAATCAGCCCCAGCATTTT.

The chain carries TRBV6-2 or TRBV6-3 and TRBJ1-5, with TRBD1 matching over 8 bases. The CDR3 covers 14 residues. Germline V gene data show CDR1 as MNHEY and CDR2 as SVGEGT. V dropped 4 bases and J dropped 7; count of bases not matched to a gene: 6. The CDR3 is CASSLQGGSQPQHF. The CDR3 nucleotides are TGTGCCAGCAGTTTACAGGGGGGGTCACAGCCCCAGCATTTT.

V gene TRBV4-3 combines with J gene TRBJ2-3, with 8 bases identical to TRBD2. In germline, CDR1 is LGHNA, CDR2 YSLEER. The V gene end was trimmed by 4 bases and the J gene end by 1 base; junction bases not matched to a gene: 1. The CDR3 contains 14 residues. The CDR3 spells CASSPGLGTDTQYF. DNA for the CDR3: TGCGCCAGCAGCCCGGGACTAGGCACAGATACGCAGTATTTT.

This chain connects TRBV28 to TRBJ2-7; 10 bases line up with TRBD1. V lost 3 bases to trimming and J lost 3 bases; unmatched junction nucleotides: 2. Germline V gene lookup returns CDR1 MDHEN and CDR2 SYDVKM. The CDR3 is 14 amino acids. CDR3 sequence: CASSLTGGVYEQYF. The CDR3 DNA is TGTGCCAGCAGTTTGACAGGGGGCGTCTACGAGCAGTACTTC.

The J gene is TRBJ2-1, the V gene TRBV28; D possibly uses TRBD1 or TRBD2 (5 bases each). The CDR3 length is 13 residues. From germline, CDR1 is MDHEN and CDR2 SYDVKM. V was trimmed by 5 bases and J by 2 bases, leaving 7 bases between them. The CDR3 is CASSGTTYNEQFF. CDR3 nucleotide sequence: TGTGCCAGCAGTGGGACGACCTACAATGAGCAGTTCTTC. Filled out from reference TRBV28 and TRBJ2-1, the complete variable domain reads DVKVTQSSRYLVKRTGEKVFLECVQDMDHENMFWYRQDPGLGLRLIYFSYDVKMKEKGDIPEGYSVSREKKERFSLILESASTNQTSMYLCASSGTTYNEQFFGPGTRLTVL.

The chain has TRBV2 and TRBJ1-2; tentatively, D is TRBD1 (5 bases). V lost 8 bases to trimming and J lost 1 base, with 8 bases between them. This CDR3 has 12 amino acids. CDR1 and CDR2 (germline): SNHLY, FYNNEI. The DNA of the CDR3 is TGTGCCAGCGGGAGGGGTAACTATGGCTACACCTTC. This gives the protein CASGRGNYGYTF. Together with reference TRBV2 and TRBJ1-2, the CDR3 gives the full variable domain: EPEVTQTPSHQVTQMGQEVILRCVPISNHLYFYWYRQILGQKVEFLVSFYNNEISEKSEIFDDQFSVERPDGSNFTLKIRSTKLEDSAMYFCASGRGNYGYTFGSGTRLTVV.